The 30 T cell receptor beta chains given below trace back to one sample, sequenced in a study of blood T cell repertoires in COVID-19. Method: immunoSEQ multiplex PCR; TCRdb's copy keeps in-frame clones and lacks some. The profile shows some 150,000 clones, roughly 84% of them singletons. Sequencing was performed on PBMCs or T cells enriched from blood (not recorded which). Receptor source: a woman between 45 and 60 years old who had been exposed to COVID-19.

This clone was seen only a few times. CDR3 loop: CASSLFSGSSYNEQFF. CDR3 nucleotides: TGTGCCAGCAGCTTATTTAGCGGCTCATCCTACAATGAGCAGTTCTTC. The chain couples TRBV7-7 to TRBJ2-1, with D possibly TRBD2 on 6 matching bases. The CDR3 totals 16 residues. CDR1 SSHAT and CDR2 FNYEAQ come from the germline V gene (reference sequence). V lost 2 bases and J lost 1, with 12 bases in between.

In nucleotides, the CDR3 is TGCGCCAGCAGCCAAGTGACAGGGACCTATCAGCCCCAGCATTTT. Translated, it gives CASSQVTGTYQPQHF. V gene TRBV4-1 combines with J gene TRBJ1-5; 7 bases align to TRBD1. V lost 1 base and J lost 5; bases outside the gene matches: 5. This CDR3 comprises 15 residues. The germline V gene has CDR1 MGHRA and CDR2 YSYEKL.

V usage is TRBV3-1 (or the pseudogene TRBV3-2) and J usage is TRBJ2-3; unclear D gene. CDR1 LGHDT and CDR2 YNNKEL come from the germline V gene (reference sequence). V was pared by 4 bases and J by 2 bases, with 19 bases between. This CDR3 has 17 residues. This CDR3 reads CASSLLDPRSDTDTQYF. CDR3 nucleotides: TGTGCCAGCAGCCTCCTAGATCCCCGGTCGGACACAGATACGCAGTATTTT.

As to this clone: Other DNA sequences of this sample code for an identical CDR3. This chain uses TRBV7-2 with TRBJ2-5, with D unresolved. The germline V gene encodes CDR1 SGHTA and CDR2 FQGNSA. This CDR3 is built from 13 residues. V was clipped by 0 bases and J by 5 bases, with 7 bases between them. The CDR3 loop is CASSLARQETQYF. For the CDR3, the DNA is TGTGCCAGCAGCTTAGCCAGGCAGGAGACCCAGTACTTC.

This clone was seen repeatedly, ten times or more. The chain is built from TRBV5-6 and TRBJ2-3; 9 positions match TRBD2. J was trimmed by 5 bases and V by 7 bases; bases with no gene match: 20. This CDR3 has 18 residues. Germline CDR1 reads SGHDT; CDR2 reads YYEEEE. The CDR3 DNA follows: TGTGCCAGCGCAAAGAACCGCCGAGGCGGGAGGGCCGGAGATACGCAGTATTTT. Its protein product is CASAKNRRGGRAGDTQYF.

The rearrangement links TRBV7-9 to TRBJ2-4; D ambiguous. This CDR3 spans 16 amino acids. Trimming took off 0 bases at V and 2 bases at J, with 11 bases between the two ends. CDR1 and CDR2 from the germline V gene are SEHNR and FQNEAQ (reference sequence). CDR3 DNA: TGTGCCAGCAGCTTAGCCGGTCGACTGACCAAAAACATTCAGTACTTC. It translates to CASSLAGRLTKNIQYF.

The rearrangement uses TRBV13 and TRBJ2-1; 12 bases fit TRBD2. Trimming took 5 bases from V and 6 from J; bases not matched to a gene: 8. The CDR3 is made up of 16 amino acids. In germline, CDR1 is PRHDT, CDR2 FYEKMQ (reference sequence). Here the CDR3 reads CASSPKGTSGRNEQFF. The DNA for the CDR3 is TGTGCCAGCAGCCCGAAGGGGACTAGCGGGCGCAATGAGCAGTTCTTC.

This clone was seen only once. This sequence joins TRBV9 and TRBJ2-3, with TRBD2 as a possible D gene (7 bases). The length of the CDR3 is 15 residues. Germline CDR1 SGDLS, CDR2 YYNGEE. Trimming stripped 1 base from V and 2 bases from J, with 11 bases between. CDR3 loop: CASSVFGGATDTQYF. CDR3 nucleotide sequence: TGTGCCAGCAGCGTATTTGGGGGGGCCACAGATACGCAGTATTTT.

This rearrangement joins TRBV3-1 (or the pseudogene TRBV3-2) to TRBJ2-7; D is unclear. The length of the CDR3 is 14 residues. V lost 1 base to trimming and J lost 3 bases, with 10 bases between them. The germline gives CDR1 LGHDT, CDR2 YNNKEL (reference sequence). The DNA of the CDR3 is TGTGCCAGCAGCCAAGTTAGTGTTGGCTACGAGCAGTACTTC. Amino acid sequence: CASSQVSVGYEQYF.

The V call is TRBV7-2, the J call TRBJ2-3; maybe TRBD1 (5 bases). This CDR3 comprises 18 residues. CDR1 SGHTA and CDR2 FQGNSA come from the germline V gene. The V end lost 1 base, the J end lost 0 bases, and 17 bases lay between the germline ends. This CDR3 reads CASSLDQGGFPSTDTQYF. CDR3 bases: TGTGCCAGCAGCTTAGATCAGGGTGGGTTCCCCAGCACAGATACGCAGTATTTT. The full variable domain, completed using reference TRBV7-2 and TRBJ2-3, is GAGVSQSPSNKVTEKGKDVELRCDPISGHTALYWYRQSLGQGLEFLIYFQGNSAPDKSGLPSDRFSAERTGGSVSTLTIQRTQQEDSAVYLCASSLDQGGFPSTDTQYFGPGTRLTVL.

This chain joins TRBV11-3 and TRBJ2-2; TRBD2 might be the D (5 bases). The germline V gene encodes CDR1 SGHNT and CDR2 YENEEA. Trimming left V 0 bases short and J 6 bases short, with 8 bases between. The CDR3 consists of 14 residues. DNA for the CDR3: TGTGCCAGCAGCTTAGACCTAGCCTCCGGGGAGCTGTTTTTT. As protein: CASSLDLASGELFF.

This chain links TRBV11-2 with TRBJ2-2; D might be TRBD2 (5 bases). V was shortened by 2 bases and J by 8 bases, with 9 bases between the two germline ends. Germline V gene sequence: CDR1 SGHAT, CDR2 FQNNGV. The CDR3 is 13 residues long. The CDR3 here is CASSLYRRGELFF. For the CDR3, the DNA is TGTGCCAGCAGCTTATATCGGAGGGGGGAGCTGTTTTTT. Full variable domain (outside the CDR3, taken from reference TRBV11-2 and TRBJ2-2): EAGVAQSPRYKIIEKRQSVAFWCNPISGHATLYWYQQILGQGPKLLIQFQNNGVVDDSQLPKDRFSAERLKGVDSTLKIQPAKLEDSAVYLCASSLYRRGELFFGEGSRLTVL.

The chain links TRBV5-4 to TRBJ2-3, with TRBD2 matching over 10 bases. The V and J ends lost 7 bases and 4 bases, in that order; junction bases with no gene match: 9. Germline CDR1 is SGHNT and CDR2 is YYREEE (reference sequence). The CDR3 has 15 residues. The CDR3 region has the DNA TGTGCCAGCCGACTTAGCGGGGGGCCTCCAGATACGCAGTATTTT. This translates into CASRLSGGPPDTQYF.

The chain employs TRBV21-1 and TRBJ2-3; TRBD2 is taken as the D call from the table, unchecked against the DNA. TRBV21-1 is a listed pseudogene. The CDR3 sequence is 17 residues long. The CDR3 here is CASSKALTSGLSDTQYF. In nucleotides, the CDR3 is TGTGCCAGCAGCAAAGCGCTGACTAGCGGCCTTTCGGATACGCAGTATTTT.

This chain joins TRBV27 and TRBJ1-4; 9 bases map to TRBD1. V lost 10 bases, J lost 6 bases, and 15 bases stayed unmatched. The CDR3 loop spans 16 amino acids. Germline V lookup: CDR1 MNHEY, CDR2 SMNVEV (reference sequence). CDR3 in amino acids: CATSMDRGGAYEKLFF. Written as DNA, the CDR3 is TGTGCCACCTCAATGGACAGGGGTGGCGCTTATGAAAAACTGTTTTTT.

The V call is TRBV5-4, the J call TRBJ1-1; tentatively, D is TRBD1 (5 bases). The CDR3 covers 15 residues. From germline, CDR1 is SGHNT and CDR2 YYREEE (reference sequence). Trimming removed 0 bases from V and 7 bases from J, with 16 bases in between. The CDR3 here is CASSLGGRASIEAFF. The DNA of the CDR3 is TGTGCCAGCAGCTTGGGGGGCAGGGCATCAATTGAAGCTTTCTTT.

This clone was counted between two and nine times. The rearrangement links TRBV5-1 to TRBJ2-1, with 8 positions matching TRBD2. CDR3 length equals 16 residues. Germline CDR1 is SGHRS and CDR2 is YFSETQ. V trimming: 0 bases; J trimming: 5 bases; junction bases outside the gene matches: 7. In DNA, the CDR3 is TGCGCCAGCAGCTTGGCCCCAAGACTAGCGAACAATGAGCAGTTCTTC. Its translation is CASSLAPRLANNEQFF. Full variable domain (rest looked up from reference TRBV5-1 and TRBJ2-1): KAGVTQTPRYLIKTRGQQVTLSCSPISGHRSVSWYQQTPGQGLQFLFEYFSETQRNKGNFPGRFSGRQFSNSRSEMNVSTLELGDSALYLCASSLAPRLANNEQFFGPGTRLTVL.

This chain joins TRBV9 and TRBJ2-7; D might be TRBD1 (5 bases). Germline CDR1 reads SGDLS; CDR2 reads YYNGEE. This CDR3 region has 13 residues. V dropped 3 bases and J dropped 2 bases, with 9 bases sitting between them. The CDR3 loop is CASSEGETYEQYF. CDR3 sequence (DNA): TGTGCCAGCAGCGAAGGGGAAACCTACGAGCAGTACTTC.

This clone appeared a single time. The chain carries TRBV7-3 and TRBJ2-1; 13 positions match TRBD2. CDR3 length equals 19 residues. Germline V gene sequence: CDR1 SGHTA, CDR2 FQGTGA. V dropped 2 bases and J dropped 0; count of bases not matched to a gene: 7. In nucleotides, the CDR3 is TGTGCCAGCAGCTTACCTCCGGGACTAGCGGGAAACTCCTACAATGAGCAGTTCTTC. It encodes CASSLPPGLAGNSYNEQFF.

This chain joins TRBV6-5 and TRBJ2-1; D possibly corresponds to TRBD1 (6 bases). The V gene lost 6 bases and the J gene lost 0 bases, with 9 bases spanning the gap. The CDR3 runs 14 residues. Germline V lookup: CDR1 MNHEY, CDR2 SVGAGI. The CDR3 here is CASRDRASYNEQFF. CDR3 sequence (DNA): TGTGCCAGCAGGGACAGAGCCTCCTACAATGAGCAGTTCTTC.

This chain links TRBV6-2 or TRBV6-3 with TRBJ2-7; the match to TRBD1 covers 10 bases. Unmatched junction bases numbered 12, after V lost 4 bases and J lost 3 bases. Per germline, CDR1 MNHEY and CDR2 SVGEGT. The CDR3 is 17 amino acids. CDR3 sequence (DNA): TGTGCCAGCAGTTGGGCGTACCGGGACAGGGGAGTCTACGAGCAGTACTTC. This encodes CASSWAYRDRGVYEQYF.

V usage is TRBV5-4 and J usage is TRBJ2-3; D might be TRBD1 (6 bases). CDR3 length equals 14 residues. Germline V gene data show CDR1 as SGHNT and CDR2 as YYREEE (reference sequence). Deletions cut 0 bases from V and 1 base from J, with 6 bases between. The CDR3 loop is CASSLGTGTDTQYF. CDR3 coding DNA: TGTGCCAGCAGCTTGGGGACAGGCACAGATACGCAGTATTTT. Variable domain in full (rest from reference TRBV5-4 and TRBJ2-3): ETGVTQSPTHLIKTRGQQVTLRCSSQSGHNTVSWYQQALGQGPQFIFQYYREEENGRGNFPPRFSGLQFPNYSSELNVNALELDDSALYLCASSLGTGTDTQYFGPGTRLTVL.

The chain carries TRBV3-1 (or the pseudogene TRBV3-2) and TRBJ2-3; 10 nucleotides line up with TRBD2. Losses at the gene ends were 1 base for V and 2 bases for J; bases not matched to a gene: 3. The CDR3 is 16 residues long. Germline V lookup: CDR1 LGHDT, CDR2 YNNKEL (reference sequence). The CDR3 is CASSQVAGGPTDTQYF. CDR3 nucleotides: TGTGCCAGCAGCCAAGTAGCGGGGGGCCCCACAGATACGCAGTATTTT.

As DNA, the CDR3 is TGTGCCAGCAGTTCGCGACTAGCGGGTGACAATGAGCAGTTCTTC. Its translation is CASSSRLAGDNEQFF. The V gene is TRBV27, the J gene TRBJ2-1; 10 nucleotides match TRBD2. The CDR3 sequence is 15 residues long. J gave up 5 bases and V 4 bases, and 5 bases lay outside the gene matches. Germline values: CDR1 MNHEY, CDR2 SMNVEV (reference sequence).

CDR3 residues: CASSTGGGTTIYF. The CDR3 nucleotides read TGTGCCAGCAGCACAGGGGGGGGTACCACCATATATTTT. The chain joins TRBV9 to TRBJ1-3, with 8 bases identical to TRBD1. Germline trimming cut 4 bases from V and 9 bases from J; bases unmatched to any gene: 6. This CDR3 is 13 amino acids long. Germline assignment: CDR1 SGDLS and CDR2 YYNGEE.

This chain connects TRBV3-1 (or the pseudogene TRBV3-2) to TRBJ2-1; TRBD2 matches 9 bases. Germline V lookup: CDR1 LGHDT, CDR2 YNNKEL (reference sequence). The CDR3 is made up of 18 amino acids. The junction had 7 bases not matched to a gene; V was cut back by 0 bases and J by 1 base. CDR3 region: CASSQDHLSGRSYNEQFF. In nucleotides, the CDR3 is TGTGCCAGCAGCCAAGACCACCTTAGCGGGAGATCCTACAATGAGCAGTTCTTC.

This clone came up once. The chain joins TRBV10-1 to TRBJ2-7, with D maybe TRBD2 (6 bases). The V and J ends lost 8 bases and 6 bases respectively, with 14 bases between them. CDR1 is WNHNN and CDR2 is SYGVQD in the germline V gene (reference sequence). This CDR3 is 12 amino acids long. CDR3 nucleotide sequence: TGCGCCAGCGGACGGGGGATGGCCGAGCAGTACTTC. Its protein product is CASGRGMAEQYF.

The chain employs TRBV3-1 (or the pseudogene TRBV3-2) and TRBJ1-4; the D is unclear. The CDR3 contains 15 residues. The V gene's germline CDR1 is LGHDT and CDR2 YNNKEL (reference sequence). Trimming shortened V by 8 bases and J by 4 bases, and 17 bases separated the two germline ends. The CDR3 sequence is CASGRYDGGNEKLFF. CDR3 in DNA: TGTGCCAGCGGCCGTTACGATGGCGGTAATGAAAAACTGTTTTTT.

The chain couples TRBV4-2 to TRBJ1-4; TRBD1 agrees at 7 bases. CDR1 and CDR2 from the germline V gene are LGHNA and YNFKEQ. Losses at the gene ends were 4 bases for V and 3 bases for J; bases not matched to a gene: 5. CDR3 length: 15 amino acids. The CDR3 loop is CASSPRQGANEKLFF. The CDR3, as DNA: TGTGCCAGCAGCCCCAGACAGGGCGCTAATGAAAAACTGTTTTTT.

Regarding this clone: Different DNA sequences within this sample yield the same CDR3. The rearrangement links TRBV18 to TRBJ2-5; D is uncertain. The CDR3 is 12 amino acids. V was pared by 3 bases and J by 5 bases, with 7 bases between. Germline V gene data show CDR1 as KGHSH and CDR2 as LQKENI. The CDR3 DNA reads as TGTGCCAGCTCACCTAAACGGGAGACCCAGTACTTC. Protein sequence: CASSPKRETQYF.